Below are 6 T cell receptor beta chains sequenced from a single sample in a study of immune evolution from preneoplasia to lung adenocarcinoma. The table came from immunoSEQ multiplex PCR; TCRdb's copy has only in-frame clones and leaves some out. The sample shows several thousand clones, about 81% of them seen only once. Sequencing was carried out using FFPE lung adenocarcinoma in situ tissue. All receptors come from a person aged 70 to 85 with lung adenocarcinoma.

CDR3 sequence reads: CASSPAYGVSYEQYF. CDR3 bases: TGTGCCAGCAGTCCTGCCTACGGGGTCTCCTACGAGCAGTACTTC. The chain links TRBV28 to TRBJ2-7; the D gene is possibly TRBD2 (5 bases). From germline, CDR1 is MDHEN and CDR2 SYDVKM. The CDR3 covers 15 residues. The ends were cut back, 5 bases at V and 0 bases at J, with 14 bases in the middle.

The chain employs TRBV6-5 and TRBJ1-2; no definite D call. The CDR3 covers 14 residues. V was pared by 5 bases and J by 2 bases, with 12 bases between. CDR1 is MNHEY and CDR2 is SVGAGI in the germline V gene. In DNA form, the CDR3 reads TGTGCCAGCAGTACCGCTGACGGGAACTATGGCTACACCTTC. Its protein is CASSTADGNYGYTF.

This clone was detected only a few times. This chain uses TRBV30 with TRBJ2-7, with 16 bases fitting TRBD2. Germline CDR1 reads GTSNPN; CDR2 reads SVGIG (reference sequence). This CDR3 spans 17 amino acids. Trimming at V came to 4 bases and at J to 2 bases, leaving 8 bases not matched to a gene. The CDR3 protein is CAWNKPGLAGGPYEQYF. The DNA of the CDR3 is TGTGCCTGGAATAAGCCGGGACTAGCGGGAGGGCCCTACGAGCAGTACTTC. The whole variable domain, remainder taken from reference TRBV30 and TRBJ2-7, is SQTIHQWPATLVQPVGSPLSLECTVEGTSNPNLYWYRQAAGRGLQLLFYSVGIGQISSEVPQNLSASRPQDRQFILSSKKLLLSDSGFYLCAWNKPGLAGGPYEQYFGPGTRLTVT.

As to this clone: Germline and junction disagree at one end, which may indicate a read error. The V gene is TRBV7-7, the J gene TRBJ2-5; D gene unclear. CDR3 length: 13 amino acids. Germline V gene lookup returns CDR1 SSHAT and CDR2 FNYEAQ (reference sequence). CDR3 loop: CASSFGSQETQYF. CDR3 coding DNA: TGTGCTAGCAGCTTCGGATCCCAAGAGACCCAGTACTTC.

V is TRBV6-6 and J is TRBJ2-7, with D unresolved. The germline V gene has CDR1 MNHNY and CDR2 SVGAGI (reference sequence). This CDR3 spans 15 amino acids. Trimming removed 2 bases from V and 0 bases from J, with 11 bases in between. DNA for the CDR3: TGTGCCAGCAGTTACCAAGGGCTGAGCTCCTACGAGCAGTACTTC. Its protein is CASSYQGLSSYEQYF.

V and J are TRBV2 and TRBJ2-7; D may be TRBD1 or TRBD2 (5 bases each). Germline V gene lookup returns CDR1 SNHLY and CDR2 FYNNEI. The length of the CDR3 is 19 residues. Trimming removed 9 bases from V and 4 bases from J, with 34 bases in between. The CDR3 reads CARLSPSRAGGSEPYEQYF. CDR3 coding DNA: TGTGCCAGATTGTCTCCCTCCAGGGCGGGCGGGTCCGAACCTTACGAGCAGTACTTC.